A selection of T cell receptor beta chains follows, all from one sample in a study of CD8+CD57+ T cells in acquired aplastic anemia. Each CDR3 protein is one row after TCRdb ran MiXCR on the reads. The repertoire consists of approximately 190,000 distinct CDR3 sequences, with around 45% occurring once and the leading ten covering around 9.7%. Material for sequencing was sorted CD4+, CD8+, or CD8+CD57+ T cells (not recorded which) from PBMCs. The receptors here all came from a human donor with aplastic anemia. CDR3s include the opening cysteine and the closing phenylalanine or tryptophan. Fields, in order: CDR3 protein, V gene, J gene, clone size. Clone size appears in some rows only: once, few, many, or a class for an expanded clone.

cdr3_aa: CASSLSGYSHAFF; v_call: TRBV5-1; j_call: TRBJ1-1; clone_size: many
cdr3_aa: CSARDLQGGQGSEAFF; v_call: TRBV20-1; j_call: TRBJ1-1; clone_size: .
cdr3_aa: CASNGQGALGEQYF; v_call: TRBV2; j_call: TRBJ2-7; clone_size: many
cdr3_aa: CASSLRAGANYGYTF; v_call: TRBV7-2; j_call: TRBJ1-2; clone_size: many
cdr3_aa: CASSLDGDRGQPQHF; v_call: TRBV5-8; j_call: TRBJ1-5; clone_size: many
cdr3_aa: CASTKGADPTGELFF; v_call: TRBV5-1; j_call: TRBJ2-2; clone_size: many
cdr3_aa: CASSSRGTSGDGVLFF; v_call: TRBV5-1; j_call: TRBJ2-2; clone_size: .
cdr3_aa: CASSLDLKGGEQYF; v_call: TRBV11-2; j_call: TRBJ2-7; clone_size: .
cdr3_aa: CASRSYRGVEQYF; v_call: TRBV5-4; j_call: TRBJ2-7; clone_size: .
cdr3_aa: CVGSMGGSQETQYF; v_call: TRBV5-1; j_call: TRBJ2-5; clone_size: .
cdr3_aa: CASGSGISDTQYF; v_call: TRBV12-5; j_call: TRBJ2-3; clone_size: many
cdr3_aa: CASSYSIYTQDFYTF; v_call: TRBV6-5; j_call: TRBJ1-2; clone_size: few
cdr3_aa: CASNRPSGTYNEQFF; v_call: TRBV2; j_call: TRBJ2-1; clone_size: many
cdr3_aa: CASSEAATIVSGNTIYF; v_call: TRBV2; j_call: TRBJ1-3; clone_size: many
cdr3_aa: CASRYRGFFTGELFF; v_call: TRBV2; j_call: TRBJ2-2; clone_size: many
cdr3_aa: CASSSIPSYGYTF; v_call: TRBV6-5; j_call: TRBJ1-2; clone_size: .
cdr3_aa: CASSSGSEQFF; v_call: TRBV7-3; j_call: TRBJ2-1; clone_size: few
cdr3_aa: CASSSSAGGSTDTQYF; v_call: TRBV7-3; j_call: TRBJ2-3; clone_size: .
cdr3_aa: CSVASWGLSETQYF; v_call: TRBV29-1; j_call: TRBJ2-5; clone_size: few
cdr3_aa: CSTRGPWDREAQYF; v_call: TRBV20-1; j_call: TRBJ2-7; clone_size: .